The T cell receptor beta chain under discussion was sequenced for a study of early T cells in non-severe SARS-CoV-2 infection. V was clipped by 2 bases and J by 2 bases; unmatched bases: 1. Germline V lookup: CDR1 SGHDN, CDR2 FVKESK. This CDR3 has 15 residues. Researchers tagged individual cDNA molecules with unique molecular identifiers. TCRdb redid the calling of the 5' RACE reads with MiXCR, one entry per CDR3 protein. The table shows 98,000 or so distinct CDR3 sequences, with about an eighth occurring only once. This clonotype originated in an adult who was a healthcare worker with PCR-confirmed SARS-CoV-2 infection or an uninfected control (not recorded which). The gene calls are TRBV14 and TRBJ1-4, with TRBD1 matching over 8 bases. The specimen was whole blood. CDR3 in amino acids: CASSQNRGTNEKLFF. For the CDR3, the DNA is TGTGCCAGCAGCCAAAACAGGGGGACTAATGAAAAACTGTTTTTT.